The rows below give T cell receptor beta chains drawn from one sample of a study of blood T cells in healthy people across ages. TCRdb reprocessed the 5' RACE reads with MiXCR, giving one entry per CDR3 protein. The data show over 1,200,000 distinct CDR3 sequences, around 59% seen once. The specimen was blood. These receptors came from a man between 18 and 35 years old in good health. The CDR3 runs from the conserved cysteine through the conserved F or W. The D gene is left open where the match is weak.

d_gene	v_gene	j_gene	CDR3aa
TRBD2	TRBV20-1	TRBJ2-1	CSARTSGGRYNEQFF
TRBD2	TRBV20-1	TRBJ2-5	CSARGPAGAFQETQYF
-	TRBV29-1	TRBJ2-5	CSVGLPQETQYF
-	TRBV20-1	TRBJ2-7	CSAPGTSDYEQYF
-	TRBV5-1	TRBJ2-3	CASSLPRQSSTDTQYF
-	TRBV21-1	TRBJ1-6	CASDSGAYYSPLHF
-	TRBV5-1	-	CASSYRAGPYYEQYF
-	TRBV4-2	TRBJ1-3	CASSQLSGNTIYF
TRBD1	TRBV27	TRBJ2-7	CASSPGTGDYEQYF
-	TRBV3-1	TRBJ1-6	CASSQPTSGSWTLHF
TRBD2	TRBV15	TRBJ2-1	CATSSLGGSGRDEQFF
-	TRBV4-3	TRBJ2-5	CASSQGARGWHQETQYF
-	TRBV12-3/TRBV12-4	TRBJ2-2	CASSPIDDTGELFF
-	TRBV12-3/TRBV12-4	TRBJ1-4	CASSPGLSLGEKLFF
-	TRBV7-2	TRBJ2-7	CASSLVPNEQYF
-	TRBV4-1	TRBJ1-2	CASSQEAGYNYGYTF
TRBD2	TRBV12-3/TRBV12-4	-	CASSRTRAGPLKETQYF
-	TRBV7-9	TRBJ1-1	CASSLALRRYTEAFF
TRBD1	TRBV5-1	TRBJ1-2	CASSLGQTYGYTF
-	TRBV12-3/TRBV12-4	TRBJ2-3	CASSLRPALGDTQYF
-	TRBV28	TRBJ1-2	CASSRNNYGYTF
-	TRBV15	TRBJ2-1	CATSSRAGVTNEQFF
-	TRBV7-9	TRBJ2-3	CASSLNPDTQYF